This TCR beta chain derives from a study of blood T cell repertoires in COVID-19. Study-level information: Collection of acute and convalescent COVID-19 samples took place in the United States, Italy and Spain. Sources were T cells, B-cell-depleted T cells, or PBMCs; the material itself was cDNA or gDNA.

How the authors handled the data: For nucleated cells, counts were estimated from reference gene primer amplification. Sequenced by immunoSEQ multiplex PCR; TCRdb stores in-frame clones only, minus some. V, J and clone size were drawn from that table, and D and trimming were deduced from the DNA. There are about 140,000 clones in the sample; 80% to 85% occur only once, and approximately 4% lies in the top ten. The sequence was obtained from a woman in her fifties or sixties with acute or convalescent COVID-19. Sequenced input: peripheral blood.

CDR3 residues: CASSLDRAGGGDTQYF. CDR3 DNA: TGTGCCAGCAGCTTAGACCGAGCGGGAGGGGGAGATACGCAGTATTTT. The chain recombines TRBV11-2 with TRBJ2-3, with 10 bases lining up with TRBD2. V was clipped by 0 bases and J by 5 bases; unmatched bases: 5. CDR1 and CDR2 from the germline V gene are SGHAT and FQNNGV. CDR3 size: 16 residues. The entire variable domain, with the rest obtained from reference TRBV11-2 and TRBJ2-3, is as follows: EAGVAQSPRYKIIEKRQSVAFWCNPISGHATLYWYQQILGQGPKLLIQFQNNGVVDDSQLPKDRFSAERLKGVDSTLKIQPAKLEDSAVYLCASSLDRAGGGDTQYFGPGTRLTVL.